These 28 T cell receptor beta chains came from one sample sequenced in a study of cytotoxic CD8 clonotypes in ibrutinib-treated CLL. The assay was immunoSEQ multiplex PCR, and TCRdb's table has in-frame clones only and misses some. The table records about 200,000 clones, 60% to 80% of them present only once. The sample consisted of PBMCs, taken after 12 months of ibrutinib treatment. These receptor sequences come from a human donor with chronic lymphocytic leukemia.

The J gene is TRBJ2-5, the V gene TRBV30; TRBD1 might be the D (6 bases). V lost 1 base, J lost 5 bases, and 14 bases lay in between. The CDR3 spans 14 residues. CDR1 is GTSNPN and CDR2 is SVGIG in the germline V gene (reference sequence). The CDR3 nucleotides read TGTGCCTGGAGTGGAAACAGGGTTAGCGAGACCCAGTACTTC. Protein: CAWSGNRVSETQYF.

The chain couples TRBV2 to TRBJ2-2; the D is unclear. Per the germline V gene, CDR1 is SNHLY and CDR2 is FYNNEI. The V gene lost 7 bases and the J gene lost 1 base, with 16 bases spanning the gap. This CDR3 region has 16 residues. The CDR3 sequence is CASTNLGGRNTGELFF. CDR3 in DNA: TGTGCCAGCACGAATCTGGGTGGTAGGAACACCGGGGAGCTGTTTTTT. Using reference TRBV2 and TRBJ2-2 for the parts outside the CDR3, the full variable domain is EPEVTQTPSHQVTQMGQEVILRCVPISNHLYFYWYRQILGQKVEFLVSFYNNEISEKSEIFDDQFSVERPDGSNFTLKIRSTKLEDSAMYFCASTNLGGRNTGELFFGEGSRLTVL.

The V and J genes are TRBV5-1 and TRBJ1-6; possible D gene TRBD1, 5 bases. Germline V lookup: CDR1 SGHRS, CDR2 YFSETQ. V gave up 0 bases and J gave up 7 bases, with 11 bases separating them. CDR3 length equals 15 residues. CDR3 sequence reads: CASSLEGSWNSPLHF. CDR3 coding DNA: TGCGCCAGCAGCTTGGAGGGGAGCTGGAATTCACCCCTCCACTTT.

The V gene is TRBV5-1, the J gene TRBJ2-7; the match to TRBD1 covers 8 bases. The germline CDR1 and CDR2 sequences are SGHRS and YFSETQ. V lost 4 bases to trimming and J lost 6 bases; unmatched junction nucleotides: 9. There are 14 residues in the CDR3. CDR3 nucleotide sequence: TGCGCCAGCAGCACGGGACAGGAGGGGTCCGAGCAGTACTTC. Amino acid sequence: CASSTGQEGSEQYF.

The chain recombines TRBV7-8 with TRBJ2-7; D gene uncertain. This CDR3 contains 13 residues. The V end was cut by 7 bases, the J end by 2 bases, with 12 bases between. Germline values: CDR1 SGHVS, CDR2 FQNEAQ. The CDR3 loop is CASKAQKTYEQYF. The DNA of the CDR3 is TGTGCCAGCAAAGCCCAGAAAACCTACGAGCAGTACTTC.

The chain carries TRBV7-9 and TRBJ1-5; a weak D match, TRBD1 (6 bases). Germline V lookup: CDR1 SEHNR, CDR2 FQNEAQ (reference sequence). The CDR3 consists of 15 residues. With 5 bases removed from V and 2 bases from J, the gap between germline ends came to 13 bases. Here the CDR3 reads CASSPRQVGNQPQHF. In DNA, the CDR3 is TGTGCCAGCAGCCCAAGACAGGTCGGCAATCAGCCCCAGCATTTT.

The V call is TRBV10-1, the J call TRBJ2-1, with 8 positions matching TRBD2. With V trimmed by 6 bases and J by 8 bases, 9 bases remained unmatched. Germline CDR1 is WNHNN and CDR2 is SYGVQD (reference sequence). The CDR3 runs 14 residues. As DNA, the CDR3 is TGCGCCAGCAGACTTAGCGGGATCGACCATGAGCAGTTCTTC. Its protein product is CASRLSGIDHEQFF.

The chain links TRBV6-5 to TRBJ1-2; the D is unclear. The ends were cut back, 6 bases at V and 8 bases at J, with 10 bases in the middle. Germline CDR1 is MNHEY and CDR2 is SVGAGI. CDR3 length: 11 residues. The chain's CDR3 is CASSPGLGYTF. For the CDR3, the DNA is TGTGCCAGCAGCCCTGGCTTGGGCTACACCTTC.

V is TRBV28 and J is TRBJ2-5; perhaps TRBD1 as D (5 bases). This CDR3 has 15 amino acids. V was pared by 2 bases and J by 6 bases, with 16 bases between. Per the germline V gene, CDR1 is MDHEN and CDR2 is SYDVKM. For the CDR3, the DNA is TGTGCCAGCAGTTTACAAAGTAGGGGTGGAAAGACCCAGTACTTC. Protein: CASSLQSRGGKTQYF.

The chain has TRBV5-5 and TRBJ1-1; D perhaps matches TRBD1 (6 bases). The ends were cut back, 2 bases at V and 2 bases at J, with 13 bases in the middle. CDR1 and CDR2 (germline): SGHKS, YYEKEE (reference sequence). There are 15 residues in the CDR3. The CDR3 region is CASSFGQTTNTEAFF. The CDR3 DNA follows: TGTGCCAGCAGCTTTGGACAGACCACCAACACTGAAGCTTTCTTT.

This chain uses TRBV18 with TRBJ2-4; a possible D gene is TRBD1 (6 bases). The V end was cut by 4 bases, the J end by 1 base, with 20 bases between. Germline CDR1 reads KGHSH; CDR2 reads LQKENI. This CDR3 comprises 18 residues. CDR3 sequence: CASSLLGTQWGAKNIQYF. The CDR3 coding sequence is TGTGCCAGCTCACTACTCGGGACACAGTGGGGGGCCAAAAACATTCAGTACTTC.

This clone occurred once. This sequence joins TRBV27 and TRBJ2-7; D may be TRBD2 (5 bases). Trimming took 5 bases from V and 3 from J, leaving 17 bases between them. The CDR3 totals 15 residues. CDR1 and CDR2 (germline): MNHEY, SMNVEV (reference sequence). The CDR3 loop reads CASSPTWTGFYEQYF. The CDR3 DNA sequence: TGTGCCAGCAGTCCCACCTGGACGGGATTCTACGAGCAGTACTTC.

The chain recombines TRBV28 with TRBJ1-4; D remains unclear. The CDR3 is made up of 18 amino acids. Trimming took off 5 bases at V and 7 bases at J, with 26 bases between the two ends. Germline V gene lookup returns CDR1 MDHEN and CDR2 SYDVKM. The CDR3 protein is CASSADRGPNFLREKLFF. CDR3 nucleotides: TGTGCCAGCAGTGCGGACCGAGGACCTAACTTTTTGCGTGAAAAACTGTTTTTT.

The genes are TRBV7-8 and TRBJ2-3; no clear D gene. Germline-derived CDR1 and CDR2 are SGHVS and FQNEAQ. The CDR3 runs to 11 residues. The V and J ends lost 7 bases and 7 bases respectively, with 9 bases between them. The CDR3 is CASTGSHTQYF. CDR3 in DNA: TGTGCCAGCACTGGCAGCCATACGCAGTATTTT.

This clone was detected only a few times. J is TRBJ2-7 and V is TRBV11-3, with 7 bases aligning to TRBD2. This CDR3 comprises 14 residues. Germline V gene data show CDR1 as SGHNT and CDR2 as YENEEA. With 5 bases clipped from V and 3 bases from J, the junction kept 7 bases outside the gene matches. CDR3 region: CASSPGGGYYEQYF. CDR3 DNA: TGTGCCAGCAGCCCGGGCGGGGGTTACTACGAGCAGTACTTC. The full variable domain, rest sourced from reference TRBV11-3 and TRBJ2-7, is EAGVVQSPRYKIIEKKQPVAFWCNPISGHNTLYWYLQNLGQGPELLIRYENEEAVDDSQLPKDRFSAERLKGVDSTLKIQPAELGDSAVYLCASSPGGGYYEQYFGPGTRLTVT.

This clone appeared a few times. The chain employs TRBV28 and TRBJ2-3, with 7 bases aligning to TRBD1. Per germline, CDR1 MDHEN and CDR2 SYDVKM. V trimming: 6 bases; J trimming: 4 bases; junction bases outside the gene matches: 7. The CDR3 contains 14 residues. CDR3 residues: CASRTGTASDTQYF. Here the CDR3 DNA reads TGTGCCAGCAGAACCGGGACAGCCTCAGATACGCAGTATTTT.

This rearrangement joins TRBV5-1 to TRBJ2-7, with a tentative D call TRBD2 (5 bases). Germline CDR1 reads SGHRS; CDR2 reads YFSETQ. The CDR3 is 21 amino acids. Trimming cost V 2 bases and J 2 bases, with 32 bases left between them. This CDR3 is CASSLGKEEEKVKPLPYEQYF. CDR3 nucleotides: TGCGCCAGCAGCTTAGGAAAGGAGGAGGAAAAGGTGAAACCCCTACCCTACGAGCAGTACTTC.

This chain links TRBV5-1 with TRBJ2-7, with TRBD2 matching 11 bases. CDR1 is SGHRS, CDR2 YFSETQ, per germline. Unmatched junction bases numbered 4, after V lost 2 bases and J lost 6 bases. CDR3 length: 14 amino acids. The CDR3 is CASSFGLAGGEQYF. DNA for the CDR3: TGCGCCAGCAGCTTCGGGCTAGCGGGAGGCGAGCAGTACTTC.

V usage is TRBV10-1 and J usage is TRBJ2-1; the D call may be TRBD1 or TRBD2 (5 bases each). This CDR3 contains 16 residues. Trimming removed 6 bases from V and 10 bases from J, with 25 bases in between. Germline V CDR1 and CDR2: WNHNN, SYGVQD (reference sequence). The CDR3 nucleotides read TGCGCCAGCAGCCGGGGCATTTCCAAACTCCCTATCGAGCAGTTCTTC. This encodes CASSRGISKLPIEQFF.

CDR3 in DNA: TGTGCCAGCAGCTTAGGAAACACCATATATTTT. Translated: CASSLGNTIYF. The chain joins TRBV7-2 to TRBJ1-3, with D unresolved. The CDR3 totals 11 residues. V gave up 1 base and J gave up 5 bases, with 0 bases separating them. Germline CDR1 SGHTA, CDR2 FQGNSA.

The chain recombines TRBV6-5 with TRBJ1-2; D call uncertain. Trimming removed 7 bases at V and 12 bases at J, with 18 bases between. Germline CDR1 and CDR2: MNHEY and SVGAGI. This CDR3 is 12 amino acids long. The CDR3 coding sequence is TGTGCCAGCACCTCAGGAGCGGGGTCCAACACCTTC. Translation gives CASTSGAGSNTF.

This clone was detected only a few times. V gene TRBV4-2 combines with J gene TRBJ2-1; TRBD2 agrees at 11 bases. The CDR3 runs 16 residues. Germline CDR1 and CDR2: LGHNA and YNFKEQ. Trimming at V came to 1 base and at J to 10 bases, leaving 9 bases not matched to a gene. The CDR3 coding sequence is TGTGCCAGCAGCCAAGGAGTTAGCGGGAGGGCCAAGGAGCAGTTCTTC. Translating it yields CASSQGVSGRAKEQFF.

The chain uses TRBV27 and TRBJ2-1; D remains unclear. Per germline, CDR1 MNHEY and CDR2 SMNVEV (reference sequence). Trimming took 3 bases from V and 9 from J, leaving 21 bases between them. CDR3 length equals 16 residues. The CDR3: CASSFERTAALGEQFF. CDR3 DNA sequence: TGTGCCAGCAGTTTCGAGAGGACCGCTGCCTTGGGTGAGCAGTTCTTC.

The V call is TRBV9, the J call TRBJ1-5; D unresolved. The CDR3 covers 11 residues. V gave up 0 bases and J gave up 8 bases, with 3 bases separating them. Germline assignment: CDR1 SGDLS and CDR2 YYNGEE. The CDR3 DNA sequence: TGTGCCAGCAGCGTAGTTAAGCCCCAGCATTTT. It yields the protein CASSVVKPQHF.

The V and J genes are TRBV27 and TRBJ1-5; the D gene is possibly TRBD1 (6 bases). This CDR3 contains 18 residues. The germline V gene has CDR1 MNHEY and CDR2 SMNVEV (reference sequence). The V and J ends lost 4 bases and 0 bases respectively, with 19 bases between them. The CDR3: CASSSLPPGHLSNQPQHF. The CDR3 DNA sequence: TGTGCCAGCAGTTCTCTTCCTCCGGGACATCTTAGCAATCAGCCCCAGCATTTT.

This chain links TRBV9 with TRBJ1-2; 9 nucleotides line up with TRBD1. The J segment lost 1 base and the V segment lost 0 bases, leaving 1 base of the junction unmatched. CDR1 and CDR2 from the germline V gene are SGDLS and YYNGEE. CDR3 length: 15 amino acids. CDR3 sequence (DNA): TGTGCCAGCAGCGTAGGACAGGGGGGTAACTATGGCTACACCTTC. Its protein product is CASSVGQGGNYGYTF.

This sequence joins TRBV27 and TRBJ2-3, with TRBD2 matching over 7 bases. CDR3 length: 13 residues. Germline V gene sequence: CDR1 MNHEY, CDR2 SMNVEV (reference sequence). J was trimmed by 0 bases and V by 8 bases; bases with no gene match: 2. The CDR3 DNA is TGTGCCAGCCTTAGCGGGAGCACAGATACGCAGTATTTT. Amino acid sequence: CASLSGSTDTQYF.

The chain links TRBV4-2 to TRBJ1-1; D remains ambiguous. The germline V and J ends were trimmed by 0 bases and 4 bases, with 6 bases remaining between them. The CDR3 is 13 amino acids. CDR1 is LGHNA and CDR2 is YNFKEQ in the germline V gene. CDR3 nucleotide sequence: TGTGCCAGCAGCCAAGATTGGGCCACTGAAGCTTTCTTT. Translated, it gives CASSQDWATEAFF.